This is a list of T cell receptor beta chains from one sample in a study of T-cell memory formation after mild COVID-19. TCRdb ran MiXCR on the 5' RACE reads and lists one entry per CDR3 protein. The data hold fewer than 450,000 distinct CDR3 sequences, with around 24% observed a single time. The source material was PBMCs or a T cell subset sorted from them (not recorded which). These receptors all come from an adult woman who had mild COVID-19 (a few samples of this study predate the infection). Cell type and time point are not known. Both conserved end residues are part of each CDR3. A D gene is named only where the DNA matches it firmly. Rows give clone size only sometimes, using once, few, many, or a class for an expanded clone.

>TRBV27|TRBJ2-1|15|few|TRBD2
TGTGCCAGCAGTCCGCCACTAGCGGGACACAATGAGCAGTTCTTC
CASSPPLAGHNEQFF
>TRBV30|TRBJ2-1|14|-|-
TGTGCCTGGAGACCAGCTCCAGGGTGGGGTGAGCAGTTCTTC
CAWRPAPGWGEQFF
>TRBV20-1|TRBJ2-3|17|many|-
TGCAGTGCTAGAGATGGGGAGGGGGGGCCTTTCACAGATACGCAGTATTTT
CSARDGEGGPFTDTQYF
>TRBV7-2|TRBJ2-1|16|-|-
TGTGCCAGCAGCTTAGCCCTGCGGGGCTTCTACAATGAGCAGTTCTTC
CASSLALRGFYNEQFF
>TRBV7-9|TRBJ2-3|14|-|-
TGTGCCAGCAGCTTACAGGGAATAACAGATACGCAGTATTTT
CASSLQGITDTQYF
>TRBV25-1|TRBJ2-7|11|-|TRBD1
TGTGCCGCGACAGGGGCCGTGGAGCAGTACTTC
CAATGAVEQYF
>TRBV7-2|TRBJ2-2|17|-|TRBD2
TGTGCCAGCAGCTTAGGGTTAGCGGGGGCCCACACCGGGGAGCTGTTTTTT
CASSLGLAGAHTGELFF
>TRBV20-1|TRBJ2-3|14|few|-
TGCAGTGCTAGAGATCGGCGGCTCCGGGATACGCAGTATTTT
CSARDRRLRDTQYF
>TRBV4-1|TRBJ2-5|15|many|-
TGCGCCAGCAGCCTTCTTCCAGGTCCCCAAGAGACCCAGTACTTC
CASSLLPGPQETQYF
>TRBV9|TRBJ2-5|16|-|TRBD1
TGTGCCAGCAGCGTTAGACAGGGGGGTTCCGGGGAGACCCAGTACTTC
CASSVRQGGSGETQYF
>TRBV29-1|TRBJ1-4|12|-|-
TGCAGCGTTGCGGGCCAACTTGAAAAACTGTTTTTT
CSVAGQLEKLFF
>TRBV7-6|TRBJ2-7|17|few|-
TGTGCCAGCAGCCACCCCCCGGGGGAGGAAGGACCCTACGAGCAGTACTTC
CASSHPPGEEGPYEQYF
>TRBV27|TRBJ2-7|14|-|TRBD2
TGTGCCAGCAGTTGGGCGGGGGAAGGATTCGAGCAGTACTTC
CASSWAGEGFEQYF